The clone carrying this TCR beta chain was recorded many times. Its antigen is currently unknown. TCRdb re-derived calls from the 5' RACE reads in MiXCR, one entry per CDR3 protein. This sample has about 69,000 distinct CDR3 sequences; around 6.2% occur once, and the top ten carry 2.2%. The CDR3 contains 14 residues. Germline V gene data show CDR1 as MGHRA and CDR2 as YSYEKL. V lost 6 bases and J lost 0; bases outside the gene matches: 2. This sample is part of a study of T cells after yellow fever vaccination. Findings and limits, study-wide: Most clones from primary vaccination resurfaced after the booster (96% CD4, 70% to 90% CD8). FACS-sorted repertoires could contain abundant clonotypes contaminating from the bulk population.

The clonotype originates from a man between 18 and 35 years old who received the YFV17D yellow fever vaccine. The source was CD4+ T cells sorted from PBMCs, collected about 2 weeks after the first yellow fever vaccination. The J gene is TRBJ2-7, the V gene TRBV4-1; 10 bases map to TRBD2. CDR3 sequence: CASSGLADSYEQYF. In DNA, the CDR3 is TGCGCCAGCAGTGGACTAGCGGACTCCTACGAGCAGTACTTC.